This entry lists 21 T cell receptor beta chains sequenced from one sample in a study of T cell responses to AZD1222 COVID-19 vaccine. This table comes from immunoSEQ multiplex PCR, and its TCRdb copy is limited to in-frame clones, with some not included. Found here are 190,000 or so clones, 90% to 95% of them singletons; the top ten hold around 3.5%. The sequencing here drew on peripheral blood, taken 28 days after the second AZD1222 dose. Receptor source: an adult who received the AZD1222 COVID-19 vaccine.

The rearrangement links TRBV30 to TRBJ1-4; D call uncertain. The germline V and J ends were trimmed by 3 bases and 6 bases, with 5 bases remaining between them. The CDR3 spans 11 residues. Germline V CDR1 and CDR2: GTSNPN, SVGIG (reference sequence). CDR3 amino acids: CAWSRYEKLFF. The CDR3 DNA is TGTGCCTGGAGCCGCTATGAAAAACTGTTTTTT.

J is TRBJ1-1 and V is TRBV5-1, with D uncertain. This CDR3 contains 15 residues. Trimming shortened V by 2 bases and J by 1 base, and 12 bases separated the two germline ends. Germline values: CDR1 SGHRS, CDR2 YFSETQ. The CDR3 region is CASSFGDLRNTEAFF. CDR3 nucleotides: TGCGCCAGCAGCTTTGGAGATCTTCGGAACACTGAAGCTTTCTTT.

V gene TRBV12-3 or TRBV12-4 combines with J gene TRBJ1-2; the D is unclear. Trimming took off 3 bases at V and 3 bases at J, with 8 bases between the two ends. The CDR3 extends over 13 amino acids. CDR3 DNA sequence: TGTGCCAGCAGTTTGGCCAGCTACTATGGCTACACCTTC. It specifies CASSLASYYGYTF.

This chain joins TRBV30 and TRBJ1-4; D gene ambiguous. The V end lost 1 base, the J end lost 4 bases, and 7 bases lay between the germline ends. Per the germline V gene, CDR1 is GTSNPN and CDR2 is SVGIG (reference sequence). The CDR3 is 13 amino acids. The CDR3 sequence: CAWSGQNNEKLFF. The CDR3 bases are TGTGCCTGGAGTGGGCAGAATAATGAAAAACTGTTTTTT.

The CDR3 sequence is CASSPGTGNTGELFF. DNA for the CDR3: TGCGCCAGCAGCCCTGGGACAGGGAACACCGGGGAGCTGTTTTTT. The rearrangement joins TRBV5-1 to TRBJ2-2, with TRBD1 matching over 8 bases. Germline V lookup: CDR1 SGHRS, CDR2 YFSETQ. This CDR3 has 15 amino acids. Trimming at V came to 4 bases and at J to 1 base, leaving 3 bases not matched to a gene.

The V call is TRBV9, the J call TRBJ1-6; 9 nucleotides line up with TRBD1. The CDR3 length is 15 residues. The germline CDR1 and CDR2 sequences are SGDLS and YYNGEE. V shed 4 bases, J shed 14 bases, and the junction held 13 bases outside the gene matches. CDR3 bases: TGTGCCAGCAGCCCCCGGGACAGGGACATTTCCACCCTCCACTTT. It encodes CASSPRDRDISTLHF.

V is TRBV6-5 and J is TRBJ1-5, with 7 bases aligning to TRBD1. The J segment lost 1 base and the V segment lost 2 bases, leaving 2 bases of the junction unmatched. Per germline, CDR1 MNHEY and CDR2 SVGAGI. This CDR3 has 15 amino acids. CDR3 sequence (DNA): TGTGCCAGCAGTTACCAGGGGGGGAGCAATCAGCCCCAGCATTTT. This encodes CASSYQGGSNQPQHF.

The chain links TRBV6-5 to TRBJ1-2; maybe TRBD1 (5 bases). Looked up from germline, CDR1 is MNHEY and CDR2 is SVGAGI. The CDR3 is 14 amino acids. Deletions cut 7 bases from V and 4 bases from J, with 16 bases between. The CDR3 here is CASTSGRLFYGYTF. In DNA, the CDR3 is TGTGCCAGCACCTCAGGGAGGCTATTCTATGGCTACACCTTC.

This clone was detected once. The CDR3 DNA follows: TGTGCCAGCGATGAGGGCAGGACCTACGAGCAGTACTTC. This gives the protein CASDEGRTYEQYF. The chain employs TRBV28 and TRBJ2-7, with a tentative D call TRBD2 (5 bases). The CDR3 length is 13 residues. Looked up from germline, CDR1 is MDHEN and CDR2 is SYDVKM. Trimming stripped 8 bases from V and 2 bases from J, with 13 bases between.

The J gene is TRBJ1-2, the V gene TRBV10-1, with D hard to call. Trimming removed 1 base at V and 2 bases at J, with 5 bases between. This CDR3 comprises 13 residues. Germline V gene data show CDR1 as WNHNN and CDR2 as SYGVQD (reference sequence). The CDR3 DNA is TGCGCCAGCAGTGAGTGGAGAAACTATGGCTACACCTTC. It specifies CASSEWRNYGYTF.

DNA of the CDR3: TGTGCCAGCTCACCACTGGGGGGAGAGACCCAGTACTTC. It yields the protein CASSPLGGETQYF. V and J are TRBV18 and TRBJ2-5, with D possibly TRBD2 on 6 matching bases. Germline V gene sequence: CDR1 KGHSH, CDR2 LQKENI. The CDR3 consists of 13 residues. V was trimmed by 1 base and J by 4 bases, leaving 7 bases between them.

This chain links TRBV7-8 with TRBJ1-5; 7 bases line up with TRBD1. The CDR3 runs 15 residues. Germline CDR1 reads SGHVS; CDR2 reads FQNEAQ. V was clipped by 1 base and J by 5 bases; unmatched bases: 5. CDR3 sequence (DNA): TGTGCCAGCAGCTTAGGACAGGGTGGTCATCAGCCCCAGCATTTT. Translation: CASSLGQGGHQPQHF.

The chain employs TRBV6-5 and TRBJ2-7; D is possibly TRBD1 or TRBD2 (5 bases each). The CDR3 totals 15 residues. Per the germline V gene, CDR1 is MNHEY and CDR2 is SVGAGI. V dropped 2 bases and J dropped 4 bases, with 15 bases sitting between them. The CDR3 DNA follows: TGTGCCAGCAGTTACCTCCGGGACCCCAGGTACGAGCAGTACTTC. Encoded protein: CASSYLRDPRYEQYF.

The chain combines TRBV2 with TRBJ2-7; D remains ambiguous. This CDR3 has 11 residues. V lost 3 bases and J 0 bases, leaving 0 bases between the germline ends. Germline V gene lookup returns CDR1 SNHLY and CDR2 FYNNEI. CDR3 nucleotide sequence: TGTGCCAGCAGTGACTCCTACGAGCAGTACTTC. Translated: CASSDSYEQYF.

The chain employs TRBV30 and TRBJ1-2; D uncertain. V lost 3 bases and J 2 bases, leaving 16 bases between the germline ends. CDR3 size: 15 residues. CDR1 is GTSNPN, CDR2 SVGIG, per germline (reference sequence). In DNA, the CDR3 is TGTGCCTGGAGCCCCAACCTCGGAGGAAACTATGGCTACACCTTC. Protein product: CAWSPNLGGNYGYTF.

The CDR3 region has the DNA TGTGCCAGCAGTTGGGCAGGTTCCTACAATGAGCAGTTCTTC. Its translation is CASSWAGSYNEQFF. The rearrangement joins TRBV27 to TRBJ2-1; D is ambiguous. Trimming shortened V by 4 bases and J by 1 base, and 8 bases separated the two germline ends. This CDR3 is built from 14 residues. From germline, CDR1 is MNHEY and CDR2 SMNVEV (reference sequence).

The rearrangement joins TRBV28 to TRBJ2-4, with 7 bases identical to TRBD1. Germline CDR1 reads MDHEN; CDR2 reads SYDVKM. The CDR3 consists of 12 residues. V gave up 6 bases and J gave up 6 bases; unmatched junction bases: 2. Written as DNA, the CDR3 is TGTGCCAGCAGAGGGGGCGGAAACATTCAGTACTTC. This encodes CASRGGGNIQYF.

V gene TRBV3-1 (or the pseudogene TRBV3-2) combines with J gene TRBJ2-5; a weak D match, TRBD2 (6 bases). The V end was cut by 0 bases, the J end by 4 bases, with 12 bases between. CDR1 and CDR2 from the germline V gene are LGHDT and YNNKEL (reference sequence). This CDR3 contains 15 residues. As DNA, the CDR3 is TGTGCCAGCAGCCAAGAATGGGACTCTCCAGAGACCCAGTACTTC. The encoded protein is CASSQEWDSPETQYF.

This sequence joins TRBV16 and TRBJ1-3; 8 bases are a match to TRBD1. This CDR3 has 16 amino acids. V shed 2 bases and J 0 bases; nucleotides not matched to a gene: 3. CDR1 and CDR2 (germline): KGHSY, FQNENV. The CDR3 DNA reads as TGTGCCAGCAGCCAAGGGACAGGAGGCTCTGGAAACACCATATATTTT. The encoded protein is CASSQGTGGSGNTIYF. The variable domain in full, with the rest retrieved from reference TRBV16 and TRBJ1-3, is GEEVAQTPKHLVRGEGQKAKLYCAPIKGHSYVFWYQQVLKNEFKFLISFQNENVFDETGMPKERFSAKCLPNSPCSLEIQATKLEDSAVYFCASSQGTGGSGNTIYFGEGSWLTVV.

The rearrangement uses TRBV3-1 (or the pseudogene TRBV3-2) and TRBJ2-2, with 13 bases matching TRBD2. The germline CDR1 and CDR2 sequences are LGHDT and YNNKEL (reference sequence). Trimming took 4 bases from V and 5 from J; bases not matched to a gene: 4. This CDR3 region has 16 residues. As DNA, the CDR3 is TGTGCCAGCAGCCTTCGACTAGCGGGAGGTACCGGGGAGCTGTTTTTT. Translating gives CASSLRLAGGTGELFF.

The chain couples TRBV12-3 or TRBV12-4 to TRBJ1-1, with D maybe TRBD1 (6 bases). Trimming pared 6 bases from V and 11 bases from J, leaving 13 bases between. This CDR3 has 11 amino acids. In DNA, the CDR3 is TGTGCCAGCAGCGTAACAGGGTTGGCTTTCTTT. It codes for CASSVTGLAFF.